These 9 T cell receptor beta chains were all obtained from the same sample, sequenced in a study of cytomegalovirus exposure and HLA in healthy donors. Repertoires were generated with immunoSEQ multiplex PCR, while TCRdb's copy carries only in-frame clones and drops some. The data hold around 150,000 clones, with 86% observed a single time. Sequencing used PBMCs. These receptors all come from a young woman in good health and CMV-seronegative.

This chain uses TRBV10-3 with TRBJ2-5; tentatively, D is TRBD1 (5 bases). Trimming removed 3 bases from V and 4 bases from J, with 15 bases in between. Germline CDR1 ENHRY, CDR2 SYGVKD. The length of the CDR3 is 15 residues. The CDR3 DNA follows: TGTGCCATCAGTGATGCAATGGGGCCGGGAGAGACCCAGTACTTC. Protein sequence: CAISDAMGPGETQYF.

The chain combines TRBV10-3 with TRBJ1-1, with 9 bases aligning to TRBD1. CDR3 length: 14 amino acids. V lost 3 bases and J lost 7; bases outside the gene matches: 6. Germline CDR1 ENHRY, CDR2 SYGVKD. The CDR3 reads CAISDFDRGSEAFF. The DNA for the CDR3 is TGTGCCATCAGTGATTTCGACAGGGGGAGTGAAGCTTTCTTT.

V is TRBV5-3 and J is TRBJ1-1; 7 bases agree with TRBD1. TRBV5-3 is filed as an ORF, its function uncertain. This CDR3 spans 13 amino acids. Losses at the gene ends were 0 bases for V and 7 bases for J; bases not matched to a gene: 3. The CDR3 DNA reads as TGTGCCAGAAGCTTGGCGGGACAGCATGAAGCTTTCTTT. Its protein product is CARSLAGQHEAFF.

The CDR3: CASSMRTSGINEQFF. In nucleotides, the CDR3 is TGTGCCAGCAGTATGAGGACTAGCGGTATCAATGAGCAGTTCTTC. The rearrangement joins TRBV27 to TRBJ2-1; 10 bases are a match to TRBD2. The junction had 7 bases not matched to a gene; V was cut back by 5 bases and J by 6 bases. The CDR3 is made up of 15 amino acids. Germline assignment: CDR1 MNHEY and CDR2 SMNVEV (reference sequence).

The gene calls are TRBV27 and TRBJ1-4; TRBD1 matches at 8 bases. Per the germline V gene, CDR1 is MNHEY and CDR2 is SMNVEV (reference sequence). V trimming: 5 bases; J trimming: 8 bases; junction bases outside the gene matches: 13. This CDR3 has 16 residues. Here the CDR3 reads CASSPHRTGIREKLFF. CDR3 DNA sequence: TGTGCCAGCAGTCCGCACCGGACAGGGATAAGGGAAAAACTGTTTTTT.

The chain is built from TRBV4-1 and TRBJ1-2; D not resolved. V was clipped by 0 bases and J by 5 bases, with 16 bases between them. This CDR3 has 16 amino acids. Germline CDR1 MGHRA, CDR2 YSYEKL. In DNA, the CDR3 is TGCGCCAGCAGCCAAGATAGGCGGGTTGAGTGGTATGGCTACACCTTC. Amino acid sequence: CASSQDRRVEWYGYTF.

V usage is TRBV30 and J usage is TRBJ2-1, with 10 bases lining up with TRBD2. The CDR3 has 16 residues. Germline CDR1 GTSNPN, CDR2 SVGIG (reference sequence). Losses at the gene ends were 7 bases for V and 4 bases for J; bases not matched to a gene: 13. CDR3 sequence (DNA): TGTGCCTCGACCCCCAGCGGGGGGGCCAAGTACAATGAGCAGTTCTTC. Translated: CASTPSGGAKYNEQFF.

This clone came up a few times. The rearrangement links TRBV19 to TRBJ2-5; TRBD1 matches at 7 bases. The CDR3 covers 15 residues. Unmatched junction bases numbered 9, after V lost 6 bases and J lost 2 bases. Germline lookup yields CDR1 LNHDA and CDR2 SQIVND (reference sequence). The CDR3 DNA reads TGTGCCAGTAGGGGGACAGATGGGCGGCAAGAGACCCAGTACTTC. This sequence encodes CASRGTDGRQETQYF.

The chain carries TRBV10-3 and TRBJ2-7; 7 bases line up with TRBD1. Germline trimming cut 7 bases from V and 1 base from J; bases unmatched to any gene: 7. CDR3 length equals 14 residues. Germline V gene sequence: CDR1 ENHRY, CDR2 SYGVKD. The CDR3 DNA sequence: TGTGCCATCACCGGACCAGGGGGTTCCTACGAGCAGTACTTC. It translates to CAITGPGGSYEQYF.